Listed here are 20 T cell receptor beta chains from one sample, sequenced in a study of blood T cell repertoires in COVID-19 (dated by TCRdb to the early 2020s). Library preparation used the immunoSEQ multiplex PCR assay. The table comes from immuneACCESS by way of TCRdb, which keeps in-frame sequences with V and J called. Part of the clones is missing from these tables; in studies checked, under half for an unresolved V gene and the rest for unknown reasons. For this sample the table gives around 100,000 clones, of which about 86% were detected only once. 5% of the sample rests with the top ten. Sequencing was carried out using peripheral blood. These receptors all come from a human donor in a cohort sampled during active COVID-19.

The gene calls are TRBV18 and TRBJ1-1, with D perhaps matching TRBD1 (6 bases). Trimming took off 10 bases at V and 0 bases at J, with 12 bases between the two ends. Germline V CDR1 and CDR2: KGHSH, LQKENI. This CDR3 is built from 13 residues. CDR3 nucleotide sequence: TGTGCCACCAGGGGAGGGTTGAACACTGAAGCTTTCTTT. It translates to CATRGGLNTEAFF.

V is TRBV12-3 or TRBV12-4 and J is TRBJ2-7, with D perhaps TRBD2 (5 bases). With 6 bases removed from V and 8 bases from J, the gap between germline ends came to 11 bases. This CDR3 has 11 residues. The CDR3 region is CASRIGEKQYF. The CDR3 DNA reads TGTGCCAGCAGAATCGGGGAAAAGCAGTACTTC.

The chain employs TRBV5-6 and TRBJ2-7; 8 bases are a match to TRBD1. Trimming took 4 bases from V and 0 from J; bases not matched to a gene: 6. CDR1 is SGHDT and CDR2 is YYEEEE in the germline V gene. The CDR3 extends over 15 amino acids. CDR3 nucleotides: TGTGCCAGCAGCAACGGACAGGGCGACTCCTACGAGCAGTACTTC. Translating it yields CASSNGQGDSYEQYF. The whole variable domain, remainder taken from reference TRBV5-6 and TRBJ2-7, is DAGVTQSPTHLIKTRGQQVTLRCSPKSGHDTVSWYQQALGQGPQFIFQYYEEEERQRGNFPDRFSGHQFPNYSSELNVNALLLGDSALYLCASSNGQGDSYEQYFGPGTRLTVT.

The genes are TRBV29-1 and TRBJ2-7; D perhaps matches TRBD2 (5 bases). V was shortened by 6 bases and J by 2 bases, with 20 bases between the two germline ends. The CDR3 extends over 15 amino acids. Germline V gene data show CDR1 as SQVTM and CDR2 as ANQGSEA. The chain's CDR3 is CSVGSGVVPAYEQYF. In nucleotides, the CDR3 is TGCAGCGTAGGAAGCGGAGTCGTACCGGCCTACGAGCAGTACTTC.

A single count supports this clone. This rearrangement joins TRBV4-2 to TRBJ2-1, with 7 bases aligning to TRBD2. The V gene end was trimmed by 1 base and the J gene end by 2 bases; junction bases not matched to a gene: 5. Germline V gene lookup returns CDR1 LGHNA and CDR2 YNFKEQ. There are 16 residues in the CDR3. The chain's CDR3 is CASSQVNGRAYNEQFF. CDR3 bases: TGTGCCAGCAGCCAAGTGAATGGGAGGGCCTACAATGAGCAGTTCTTC.

The rearrangement links TRBV9 to TRBJ1-1; the D is unclear. The CDR3 loop spans 13 amino acids. Trimming took off 4 bases at V and 2 bases at J, with 9 bases between the two ends. Germline V CDR1 and CDR2: SGDLS, YYNGEE. CDR3 region: CASSNRDNTEAFF. CDR3 DNA sequence: TGTGCCAGCAGCAACAGAGATAACACTGAAGCTTTCTTT.

This chain connects TRBV5-6 to TRBJ1-6; D is undetermined. The germline V gene encodes CDR1 SGHDT and CDR2 YYEEEE. The CDR3 runs 16 residues. The V end lost 3 bases, the J end lost 12 bases, and 22 bases lay between the germline ends. The CDR3 is CASSWGVTADQRPLHF. CDR3 DNA: TGTGCCAGCAGCTGGGGAGTTACGGCAGACCAACGACCCCTCCACTTT.

The chain joins TRBV5-1 to TRBJ1-1; D is ambiguous. The CDR3 loop spans 13 amino acids. Between the trimmed V and J ends, which lost 2 bases and 3 bases, there was a span of 8 bases. The germline gives CDR1 SGHRS, CDR2 YFSETQ. Here the CDR3 DNA reads TGCGCCAGCAGCTTTAGATTGGACACTGAAGCTTTCTTT. Its protein product is CASSFRLDTEAFF.

This rearrangement joins TRBV19 to TRBJ1-4; D is undetermined. This CDR3 has 14 residues. The germline gives CDR1 LNHDA, CDR2 SQIVND (reference sequence). The V and J ends lost 1 base and 5 bases respectively, with 8 bases between them. The DNA of the CDR3 is TGTGCCAGTAGTATAGGGGCTCAAAATGAAAAACTGTTTTTT. It specifies CASSIGAQNEKLFF.

This clone came up a few times. This chain links TRBV24-1 with TRBJ2-7; no firm D call. Trimming removed 2 bases at V and 2 bases at J, with 3 bases between. Germline CDR1 KGHDR, CDR2 SFDVKD. The CDR3 loop spans 12 amino acids. In DNA, the CDR3 is TGTGCCACCAGTGATTCCACCTACGAGCAGTACTTC. Protein: CATSDSTYEQYF.

The genes are TRBV2 and TRBJ1-1; TRBD1 aligns across 9 bases. Losses at the gene ends were 9 bases for V and 7 bases for J; bases not matched to a gene: 9. This CDR3 has 13 residues. The germline gives CDR1 SNHLY, CDR2 FYNNEI. CDR3 residues: CASGLTGGIEAFF. CDR3 nucleotide sequence: TGTGCCAGTGGACTGACAGGGGGAATTGAAGCTTTCTTT. Complete variable domain (other parts from reference TRBV2 and TRBJ1-1): EPEVTQTPSHQVTQMGQEVILRCVPISNHLYFYWYRQILGQKVEFLVSFYNNEISEKSEIFDDQFSVERPDGSNFTLKIRSTKLEDSAMYFCASGLTGGIEAFFGQGTRLTVV.

V and J are TRBV4-3 and TRBJ1-1, with D perhaps TRBD1 (6 bases). V shed 3 bases and J shed 2 bases, with 10 bases lying between them. The CDR3 totals 14 residues. Per germline, CDR1 LGHNA and CDR2 YSLEER. This chain's CDR3 is CASSHGRGNTEAFF. The CDR3 DNA reads as TGCGCCAGCAGCCACGGCAGGGGCAACACTGAAGCTTTCTTT.

The chain couples TRBV6-5 to TRBJ2-1; 11 nucleotides line up with TRBD2. The CDR3 runs 16 residues. Germline values: CDR1 MNHEY, CDR2 SVGAGI. Trimming cost V 2 bases and J 7 bases; bases outside gene matches: 7. The CDR3 loop reads CASSYGSGRAANEQFF. The DNA of the CDR3 is TGTGCCAGCAGTTACGGTAGCGGGAGGGCCGCAAATGAGCAGTTCTTC.

V is TRBV9 and J is TRBJ1-2, with D uncertain. Germline V gives CDR1 SGDLS, CDR2 YYNGEE. The CDR3 contains 16 residues. Trimming shortened V by 3 bases and J by 1 base, and 16 bases separated the two germline ends. CDR3 sequence reads: CASSAAGRSHNYGYTF. Here the CDR3 DNA reads TGTGCCAGCAGCGCCGCGGGGAGGAGTCATAACTATGGCTACACCTTC.

This clone was counted a few times. The V call is TRBV30, the J call TRBJ2-7; 8 nucleotides align to TRBD2. The germline gives CDR1 GTSNPN, CDR2 SVGIG (reference sequence). J was trimmed by 2 bases and V by 2 bases; bases with no gene match: 8. This CDR3 comprises 15 residues. The CDR3 region is CAWSPPTGRAYEQYF. CDR3 DNA: TGTGCCTGGAGTCCTCCTACCGGGAGGGCCTACGAGCAGTACTTC.

CDR3 residues: CATSDPPGQGLPGELFF. For the CDR3, the DNA is TGTGCCACCAGTGATCCCCCGGGACAGGGTCTTCCCGGGGAGCTGTTTTTT. This chain joins TRBV24-1 and TRBJ2-2; 9 bases agree with TRBD1. The V and J ends lost 3 bases and 6 bases, in that order; junction bases with no gene match: 10. Germline V CDR1 and CDR2: KGHDR, SFDVKD. The CDR3 contains 17 residues.

This chain connects TRBV5-1 to TRBJ2-7; D remains ambiguous. The CDR3 is 12 residues long. V lost 4 bases to trimming and J lost 6 bases, with 11 bases between them. The germline gives CDR1 SGHRS, CDR2 YFSETQ. The CDR3 spells CASSARIGEQYF. The CDR3 DNA follows: TGCGCCAGCAGCGCCCGAATCGGCGAGCAGTACTTC.

This chain's CDR3 is CASSQSGQGTQPQHF. The CDR3 bases are TGTGCCAGCAGCCAGTCGGGACAGGGTACTCAGCCCCAGCATTTT. The chain recombines TRBV7-2 with TRBJ1-5; 9 nucleotides line up with TRBD1. The CDR3 length is 15 residues. V lost 5 bases and J lost 6; bases outside the gene matches: 8. Per the germline V gene, CDR1 is SGHTA and CDR2 is FQGNSA. Based on the CDR3 plus reference TRBV7-2 and TRBJ1-5, the full variable domain is GAGVSQSPSNKVTEKGKDVELRCDPISGHTALYWYRQSLGQGLEFLIYFQGNSAPDKSGLPSDRFSAERTGGSVSTLTIQRTQQEDSAVYLCASSQSGQGTQPQHFGDGTRLSIL.

The chain recombines TRBV18 with TRBJ1-2; 8 positions agree with TRBD1. The CDR3 extends over 11 amino acids. Germline V gene sequence: CDR1 KGHSH, CDR2 LQKENI. J lost 5 bases, V lost 9 bases, and 2 bases had no gene match. In DNA, the CDR3 is TGTGCCAGTAGACAGGGGTATGGCTACACCTTC. Residues: CASRQGYGYTF. Using reference TRBV18 and TRBJ1-2 for the parts outside the CDR3, the full variable domain is NAGVMQNPRHLVRRRGQEARLRCSPMKGHSHVYWYRQLPEEGLKFMVYLQKENIIDESGMPKERFSAEFPKEGPSILRIQQVVRGDSAAYFCASRQGYGYTFGSGTRLTVV.

This chain joins TRBV28 and TRBJ1-1; TRBD1 is a possible D gene (5 bases). Germline V gene sequence: CDR1 MDHEN, CDR2 SYDVKM. V lost 5 bases and J lost 10, with 14 bases in between. The CDR3 runs to 12 residues. The CDR3 loop reads CASSASGGLAFF. DNA of the CDR3: TGTGCCAGCAGTGCCTCCGGGGGGTTAGCTTTCTTT.